Detailed here is one TCR beta chain. The CDR3 runs to 16 residues. The V segment lost 4 bases and the J segment 2 bases; nucleotides outside the gene matches: 8. Per germline, CDR1 SGHVS and CDR2 FQNEAQ. A constant-region primer served to make TCR beta cDNA from roughly 500 ng total RNA. Three nested multiplex PCR rounds, a slightly modified ARM-PCR method, built the TCR beta libraries. The two initial PCR rounds, roughly 9 cycles each, used TRBV1-TRBV30 forward and C-beta reverse primers. TCRdb reprocessed the multiplex PCR reads via MiXCR and lists one record per CDR3 protein. The sample comprises 90,000 to 150,000 distinct CDR3 sequences, about 59% of which are singletons, and approximately 9.9% rests with the top ten. Unsorted bulk tissue of about 20-31 mg yielded co-extracted RNA and DNA. This entry belongs to a study of tumor-infiltrating lymphocytes in primary liver carcinoma.

This chain joins TRBV7-8 and TRBJ2-7, with 10 bases fitting TRBD1. The clonotype originates from a woman aged 55-70 years with primary liver carcinoma and hepatitis B virus infection. Sequenced sample: liver tumor tissue from sampling region 1. Subset specified: tumor region T1, superior pole. The CDR3 spells CASSSRRQGAPYEQYF. CDR3 nucleotide sequence: TGTGCCAGCAGCTCTCGAAGACAGGGGGCCCCCTACGAGCAGTACTTC.